This record covers a single T cell receptor beta chain. Its target is unknown. This CDR3 is 16 amino acids long. Trimming cost V 5 bases and J 0 bases, with 14 bases left between them. Germline lookup yields CDR1 SGHRS and CDR2 YFSETQ. This sample was included in a study of cytomegalovirus exposure and HLA in healthy donors. It was with 60 Vbeta and 13 Jbeta primers that the PCR ran. The method was immunoSEQ multiplex PCR; TCRdb's version includes in-frame clones alone and lacks a portion of them. The table records approximately 110,000 clones, roughly two thirds of them present only once. Whole-study results and caveats: Most observed TCR sequences were rare, whereas some public TCRs were detected in many donors. When the data were analyzed later, several of the most significant clusters appeared to be linked to common viral pathogens. Fewer than 200 TCR beta chains were listed as cytomegalovirus-associated.

The J gene is TRBJ2-2, the V gene TRBV5-1; D may be TRBD2 (5 bases). Sequenced: PBMCs. The source of this sequence is a man aged 30 to 39 in good health and CMV-seronegative. The CDR3 is CASSPLSGTNTGELFF. Written as DNA, the CDR3 is TGCGCCAGCAGTCCCCTATCCGGGACGAACACCGGGGAGCTGTTTTTT.